Each of the 2 T cell receptor beta chains below was sequenced from the same sample in a study of blood T cell repertoires in COVID-19. The method was immunoSEQ multiplex PCR; TCRdb's version includes in-frame clones alone and lacks a portion of them. Of some 72,000 clones listed, more than 85% were seen once; the top ten hold less than 0.65%. The sequencing sample was made of peripheral blood. All receptors come from a man aged 60 to 69 with acute or convalescent COVID-19.

The chain is built from TRBV2 and TRBJ1-2; D remains ambiguous. Germline V gene data show CDR1 as SNHLY and CDR2 as FYNNEI. This CDR3 has 17 residues. Trimming pared 3 bases from V and 0 bases from J, leaving 17 bases between. Here the CDR3 DNA reads TGTGCCAGCAGTGACCACCAAAGTGGCACTACTAACTATGGCTACACCTTC. Translating it yields CASSDHQSGTTNYGYTF.

V is TRBV7-9 and J is TRBJ2-3; 10 positions match TRBD1. V gave up 5 bases and J gave up 4 bases; unmatched junction bases: 6. The germline gives CDR1 SEHNR, CDR2 FQNEAQ (reference sequence). The CDR3 covers 15 residues. The CDR3 DNA reads TGTGCCAGCAGCAAAGACAGGGGGCAGCCAGATACGCAGTATTTT. Encoded protein: CASSKDRGQPDTQYF.